What follows are 19 T cell receptor beta chains derived from one specimen sequenced in a study of beta chain features in type 1 diabetes. Isolated RNA was reverse transcribed in full, so expressed TCRB transcripts were sequenced. Clones were read by immunoSEQ multiplex PCR, and TCRdb kept only the in-frame ones, dropping some. The sample yields 60,000 or so clones, roughly 60% seen once. The sample comprised Tregs from blood. All receptors come from a woman aged 18-29 years in good health.

Only a few counts were recorded for this clone. The chain has TRBV7-8 and TRBJ2-6; weak D call: TRBD2 (5 bases). V was pared by 3 bases and J by 0 bases, with 12 bases between. Per germline, CDR1 SGHVS and CDR2 FQNEAQ. The length of the CDR3 is 17 residues. CDR3 loop: CASSLGQAGSGANVLTF. DNA for the CDR3: TGTGCCAGCAGCTTGGGCCAGGCGGGCTCTGGGGCCAACGTCCTGACTTTC.

J is TRBJ2-2 and V is TRBV7-2; D call uncertain. The CDR3 runs 15 residues. CDR1 is SGHTA, CDR2 FQGNSA, per germline. Trimming shortened V by 1 base and J by 3 bases, and 9 bases separated the two germline ends. The CDR3 DNA is TGTGCCAGCAGCTTAGTCTTGCGTCACACCGGGGAGCTGTTTTTT. This codes for CASSLVLRHTGELFF.

The CDR3 nucleotides are TGTGCCTCCCTGGAGCCCGGGTTCGCCTACAATGAGCAGTTCTTC. Its protein is CASLEPGFAYNEQFF. The chain employs TRBV6-1 and TRBJ2-1; D unresolved. The CDR3 sequence is 15 residues long. Germline-derived CDR1 and CDR2 are MNHNS and SASEGT. Trimming pared 11 bases from V and 2 bases from J, leaving 19 bases between.

This clone was recorded only once. The chain links TRBV18 to TRBJ2-3; possibly TRBD2 for D (5 bases). Per germline, CDR1 KGHSH and CDR2 LQKENI. The CDR3 is made up of 16 amino acids. Trimming shortened V by 3 bases and J by 5 bases, and 18 bases separated the two germline ends. CDR3 amino acids: CASSPRAASKQDTQYF. The CDR3 DNA reads as TGTGCCAGCTCACCGCGGGCCGCCAGCAAGCAAGATACGCAGTATTTT. The full variable domain, rest sourced from reference TRBV18 and TRBJ2-3, is NAGVMQNPRHLVRRRGQEARLRCSPMKGHSHVYWYRQLPEEGLKFMVYLQKENIIDESGMPKERFSAEFPKEGPSILRIQQVVRGDSAAYFCASSPRAASKQDTQYFGPGTRLTVL.

The chain joins TRBV9 to TRBJ2-1; 10 bases are a match to TRBD2. The CDR3 loop spans 13 amino acids. The V and J ends lost 0 bases and 12 bases, in that order; junction bases with no gene match: 3. Germline CDR1 SGDLS, CDR2 YYNGEE. The CDR3 nucleotides read TGTGCCAGCAGCGTAGCCTGGACTAGCGGGCAGTTCTTC. This codes for CASSVAWTSGQFF.

The V call is TRBV7-9, the J call TRBJ2-7, with 10 nucleotides matching TRBD1. Looked up from germline, CDR1 is SEHNR and CDR2 is FQNEAQ (reference sequence). With 4 bases clipped from V and 7 bases from J, the junction kept 4 bases outside the gene matches. The CDR3 has 13 residues. The CDR3 is CASSSWDRGEQYF. CDR3 bases: TGTGCCAGCAGCTCTTGGGACAGGGGTGAGCAGTACTTC. The complete variable domain, with remaining parts taken from reference TRBV7-9 and TRBJ2-7, reads DTGVSQNPRHKITKRGQNVTFRCDPISEHNRLYWYRQTLGQGPEFLTYFQNEAQLEKSRLLSDRFSAERPKGSFSTLEIQRTEQGDSAMYLCASSSWDRGEQYFGPGTRLTVT.

This clone was seen ten or more times. This sequence joins TRBV10-3 and TRBJ1-2; D unclear. The CDR3 runs to 12 residues. CDR1 is ENHRY, CDR2 SYGVKD, per germline. Deletions cut 2 bases from V and 8 bases from J, with 9 bases between. CDR3 region: CAISEGRGGYTF. The CDR3 DNA sequence: TGTGCCATCAGTGAGGGAAGAGGAGGCTACACCTTC.

This clone was seen a few times. The V call is TRBV5-1, the J call TRBJ2-1; no clear D. In germline, CDR1 is SGHRS, CDR2 YFSETQ. This CDR3 is 14 amino acids long. The ends were cut back, 3 bases at V and 0 bases at J, with 7 bases in the middle. The CDR3 reads CASSSLNSYNEQFF. The CDR3 DNA is TGCGCCAGCAGCTCTCTAAACTCCTACAATGAGCAGTTCTTC. The complete variable domain, with remaining parts taken from reference TRBV5-1 and TRBJ2-1, reads KAGVTQTPRYLIKTRGQQVTLSCSPISGHRSVSWYQQTPGQGLQFLFEYFSETQRNKGNFPGRFSGRQFSNSRSEMNVSTLELGDSALYLCASSSLNSYNEQFFGPGTRLTVL.

This clone is labeled as medium-sized. The genes are TRBV10-3 and TRBJ1-2; 8 bases fit TRBD1. The length of the CDR3 is 14 residues. Trimming removed 2 bases from V and 8 bases from J; junction bases left unmatched: 7. From germline, CDR1 is ENHRY and CDR2 SYGVKD. The CDR3 region has the DNA TGTGCCATCAGTGAGGACAGGGGTCCGGAAGGCTACACCTTC. It codes for CAISEDRGPEGYTF.

The chain links TRBV19 to TRBJ1-5; a weak D match, TRBD1 (6 bases). V lost 3 bases to trimming and J lost 5 bases, with 14 bases between them. The CDR3 runs to 15 residues. CDR1 is LNHDA and CDR2 is SQIVND in the germline V gene (reference sequence). CDR3 region: CASSITVGAYQPQHF. CDR3 sequence (DNA): TGTGCCAGTAGTATTACAGTGGGGGCATATCAGCCCCAGCATTTT.

This rearrangement joins TRBV7-9 to TRBJ1-4; D is unclear. Germline lookup yields CDR1 SEHNR and CDR2 FQNEAQ (reference sequence). The V end lost 8 bases, the J end lost 11 bases, and 15 bases lay between the germline ends. The CDR3 has 12 residues. CDR3 sequence: CASATQSGKLFF. CDR3 bases: TGTGCCAGCGCCACCCAGTCCGGGAAACTGTTTTTT.

This clone was recorded only once. The chain joins TRBV5-4 to TRBJ2-3, with 7 bases identical to TRBD2. Germline CDR1 reads SGHNT; CDR2 reads YYREEE (reference sequence). V was pared by 1 base and J by 3 bases, with 5 bases of the junction left unmatched. The length of the CDR3 is 15 residues. The CDR3 loop reads CASSLWGGRTDTQYF. In DNA, the CDR3 is TGTGCCAGCAGCTTGTGGGGGGGTCGGACAGATACGCAGTATTTT.

J is TRBJ2-1 and V is TRBV5-1, with D tentatively TRBD2 (5 bases). Per the germline V gene, CDR1 is SGHRS and CDR2 is YFSETQ. V was shortened by 3 bases and J by 0 bases, with 16 bases between the two germline ends. This CDR3 comprises 17 residues. The CDR3 sequence is CASSSRPAEHSYNEQFF. CDR3 DNA: TGCGCCAGCAGCTCCCGACCAGCGGAGCACTCCTACAATGAGCAGTTCTTC.

The chain couples TRBV6-6 to TRBJ1-3; 7 nucleotides agree with TRBD1. This CDR3 has 13 residues. With V trimmed by 4 bases and J by 4 bases, 1 base remained unmatched. The germline CDR1 and CDR2 sequences are MNHNY and SVGAGI (reference sequence). CDR3 protein: CASSSTGGNTIYF. The CDR3 region has the DNA TGTGCCAGCAGTTCGACAGGGGGAAACACCATATATTTT.

The CDR3 coding sequence is TGTGCCAGCAGCGTACGCCCAGCGGGGTTGGACGAGCAGTACTTC. Its translation is CASSVRPAGLDEQYF. The gene calls are TRBV9 and TRBJ2-5, with 7 bases aligning to TRBD2. The tail of the sequence fits TRBJ2-7 better, so the J call may be wrong. CDR1 SGDLS and CDR2 YYNGEE come from the germline V gene. The CDR3 consists of 15 residues.

This rearrangement joins TRBV7-9 to TRBJ1-4; TRBD1 matches 8 bases. Trimming at V came to 1 base and at J to 7 bases, leaving 11 bases not matched to a gene. CDR3 length: 17 residues. Per the germline V gene, CDR1 is SEHNR and CDR2 is FQNEAQ (reference sequence). In DNA form, the CDR3 reads TGTGCCAGCAGCTTAGGAGGCCCCGACAGGGGAGGTGAAAAACTGTTTTTT. Its protein is CASSLGGPDRGGEKLFF.

The V call is TRBV19, the J call TRBJ2-3; the match to TRBD2 covers 9 bases. The CDR3 length is 15 residues. CDR1 and CDR2 from the germline V gene are LNHDA and SQIVND (reference sequence). J was trimmed by 8 bases and V by 5 bases; bases with no gene match: 11. This chain's CDR3 is CASSPPTSGAATQYF. The CDR3 DNA reads as TGTGCCAGTAGTCCGCCGACTAGCGGTGCAGCTACGCAGTATTTT.

This clone was seen only a few times. The chain employs TRBV18 and TRBJ1-1, with 12 positions matching TRBD1. The CDR3 covers 14 residues. Germline V CDR1 and CDR2: KGHSH, LQKENI. The junction had 0 bases not matched to a gene; V was cut back by 3 bases and J by 4 bases. The DNA for the CDR3 is TGTGCCAGCTCACCGGGACAGGGGGCCACTGAAGCTTTCTTT. Amino acid sequence: CASSPGQGATEAFF. The full variable domain, completed using reference TRBV18 and TRBJ1-1, is NAGVMQNPRHLVRRRGQEARLRCSPMKGHSHVYWYRQLPEEGLKFMVYLQKENIIDESGMPKERFSAEFPKEGPSILRIQQVVRGDSAAYFCASSPGQGATEAFFGQGTRLTVV.

The chain is built from TRBV5-1 and TRBJ2-7, with 9 bases identical to TRBD1. This CDR3 spans 15 amino acids. The germline V gene encodes CDR1 SGHRS and CDR2 YFSETQ. V trimming: 4 bases; J trimming: 5 bases; junction bases outside the gene matches: 10. This CDR3 is CASSRSGTGPNEQYF. CDR3 nucleotides: TGCGCCAGCAGCCGATCCGGGACAGGGCCTAACGAGCAGTACTTC.